Below, 3 T cell receptor beta chains from the same sample are listed, as sequenced in a study of T-cell memory formation after mild COVID-19. MiXCR, applied by TCRdb to the 5' RACE reads, yields one record per CDR3 protein. The profile shows about 470,000 distinct CDR3 sequences, around a quarter of them singletons. Input material: PBMCs or a T cell subset sorted from them (not recorded which). These receptors all stem from an adult woman who had mild COVID-19 (a few samples of this study predate the infection). Cell type and time point are not known.

The rearrangement links TRBV7-6 to TRBJ1-6; 7 bases align to TRBD1. This CDR3 comprises 14 residues. V was clipped by 1 base and J by 11 bases; unmatched bases: 5. CDR1 is SGHVS and CDR2 is FNYEAQ in the germline V gene. The CDR3 region has the DNA TGTGCCAGCAGCTTAGTACAGGGGCGTCCACCCCTCCACTTT. Translation: CASSLVQGRPPLHF. Drawing the rest from reference TRBV7-6 and TRBJ1-6, the complete variable domain is GAGVSQSPRYKVTKRGQDVALRCDPISGHVSLYWYRQALGQGPEFLTYFNYEAQQDKSGLPNDRFSAERPEGSISTLTIQRTEQRDSAMYRCASSLVQGRPPLHFGNGTRLTVT.

The rearrangement links TRBV12-3 or TRBV12-4 to TRBJ1-1; possibly TRBD1 for D (6 bases). Trimming took off 6 bases at V and 1 base at J, with 12 bases between the two ends. This CDR3 spans 14 amino acids. The chain's CDR3 is CASSRGGTNTEAFF. Here the CDR3 DNA reads TGTGCCAGCAGCAGGGGTGGTACGAACACTGAAGCTTTCTTT.

About this clonotype itself: Sequence at one end of the junction differs from germline and may be a read error. In nucleotides, the CDR3 is TGCAGTGCTCTGGCGGGACTTCCTAACTGTGGCTACACCTTC. It translates to CSALAGLPNCGYTF. The chain carries TRBV20-1 and TRBJ1-2; possible D gene TRBD1, 5 bases. The CDR3 runs 14 residues. CDR1 DFQATT and CDR2 SNEGSKA come from the germline V gene (reference sequence).